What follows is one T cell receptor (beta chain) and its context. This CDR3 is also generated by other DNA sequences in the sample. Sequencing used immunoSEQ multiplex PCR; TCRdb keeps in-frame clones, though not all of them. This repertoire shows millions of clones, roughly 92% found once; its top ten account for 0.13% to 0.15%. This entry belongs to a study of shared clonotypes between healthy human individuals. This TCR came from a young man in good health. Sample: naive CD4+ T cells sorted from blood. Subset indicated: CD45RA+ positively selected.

This CDR3 is CASSLGLAGVEEQFF. CDR3 sequence (DNA): TGTGCCAGCAGCCTGGGACTAGCGGGAGTGGAAGAGCAGTTCTTC. The chain joins TRBV5-4 to TRBJ2-1; 14 nucleotides agree with TRBD2. This CDR3 has 15 amino acids. V shed 4 bases and J 10 bases; nucleotides not matched to a gene: 7. Looked up from germline, CDR1 is SGHNT and CDR2 is YYREEE (reference sequence).